This T cell receptor beta chain is drawn from a study of T cell changes during pregnancy in multiple sclerosis. J was trimmed by 6 bases and V by 4 bases; bases with no gene match: 11. Germline values: CDR1 SGHTA, CDR2 FQGNSA. The CDR3 totals 16 residues. Method: immunoSEQ multiplex PCR; TCRdb's copy keeps in-frame clones and lacks some. The sample holds around 130,000 clones; around 97% are singletons and the top ten take 0.44%. Sequencing was performed on peripheral blood, taken after pregnancy. J is TRBJ1-5 and V is TRBV7-2, with 8 nucleotides matching TRBD1. This clonotype was sampled from a female donor with multiple sclerosis, enrolled in a pregnancy study. The CDR3 spells CASSSSGGTGSQPQHF. The CDR3 region has the DNA TGTGCCAGCAGCTCTAGCGGAGGGACAGGTAGTCAGCCCCAGCATTTT.